This T cell receptor beta chain was profiled in a study of T cell responses to AZD1222 COVID-19 vaccine. V was pared by 0 bases and J by 5 bases, with 6 bases of the junction left unmatched. This CDR3 spans 15 amino acids. The germline gives CDR1 LGHDT, CDR2 YNNKEL (reference sequence). Sequenced by immunoSEQ multiplex PCR; TCRdb stores in-frame clones only, minus some. The data show over 100,000 clones, with about nine tenths seen just once and roughly 6.3% held by the top ten. Source: peripheral blood, taken on day 0 of AZD1222 vaccination. This clonotype was obtained from an adult in good health. The genes are TRBV3-1 (or the pseudogene TRBV3-2) and TRBJ1-2, with 7 positions matching TRBD1. As DNA, the CDR3 is TGTGCCAGCAGCCAAGAAATAACAGGGGTATATGGCTACACCTTC. Its protein is CASSQEITGVYGYTF.